This T cell receptor beta chain was obtained from a study of cytomegalovirus exposure and HLA in healthy donors. Study summary: Sequencing of roughly 180 million T cells in an earlier analysis found 90 million to 120 million unique TCR beta sequences. Ancestry clustering placed 81% of about 400 genotyped donors in the Caucasian-associated cluster.

The PCR employed 60 Vbeta primers together with 13 Jbeta primers. Assay: immunoSEQ multiplex PCR; the TCRdb copy retains only in-frame clones and omits some. This sample has about 120,000 clones; around 79% occur once, and the top ten carry roughly 1.5%. This CDR3 is 17 amino acids long. The trim removed 0 bases at V and 1 base at J, leaving 9 bases unmatched. The rearrangement uses TRBV23-1 and TRBJ2-7, with 7 bases fitting TRBD1. TRBV23-1 is identified as an open reading frame with a role that is uncertain. The clonotype originates from a woman in her late teens or twenties in good health and CMV-seronegative. Sequencing was done on a sample of PBMCs. The CDR3 sequence is CASSQSRGQKLSYEQYF. Here the CDR3 DNA reads TGCGCCAGCAGTCAATCGAGGGGACAGAAACTTTCCTACGAGCAGTACTTC.